Sequencing of this T cell receptor beta chain was carried out in a study of shared clonotypes between healthy human individuals. Method: immunoSEQ multiplex PCR; TCRdb's copy keeps in-frame clones and lacks some. This table holds 2 million to 2.5 million clones, about 90% found once. J gave up 4 bases and V 4 bases, and 4 bases lay outside the gene matches. CDR1 and CDR2 from the germline V gene are SGHTA and FQGNSA. The CDR3 loop spans 16 amino acids. The chain employs TRBV7-2 and TRBJ2-3, with 14 nucleotides matching TRBD2. The sequence derives from a man younger than 35 in good health. Some clones in this sample may be carry-over from other donors' samples. The specimen sequenced was naive CD4+ T cells from PBMCs. Subset defined: CD45RA+ positively selected. Written as DNA, the CDR3 is TGTGCCAGCAGCTATAGACTAGCGGGAGGGGCAGATACGCAGTATTTT. Translated, it gives CASSYRLAGGADTQYF.